This T cell receptor beta chain was observed in a study of T cells in Graves' hyperthyroidism and ophthalmopathy. Study overall: The blood sample was taken at first diagnosis, before treatment began.

Amplification yielded TCR beta CDR3 regions, with RNA transcripts as the source. In the first-round RT-PCR of the TCR CDR3, the HTBI primer set was used. TCRdb called the multiplex PCR reads again in MiXCR, with one record for every CDR3 protein. The sample includes some 510,000 distinct CDR3 sequences, around 21% of them seen just once. The CDR3 covers 20 residues. V gave up 2 bases and J gave up 8 bases, with 33 bases separating them. Germline V gene lookup returns CDR1 MNHEY and CDR2 SVGEGT. Study findings and constraints: Blood held most thyroid clonotypes expanded above 0.001 frequency.

Many counts were recorded for this clonotype. Its cognate antigen is unknown. The clonotype comes from a man between 18 and 29 years old with Graves' hyperthyroidism. V and J are TRBV6-2 or TRBV6-3 and TRBJ1-2, with unresolved D. Sample: blood. In nucleotides, the CDR3 is TGTGCCAGCAGTTACGAGGACGGCCAGCCGGGTATCGGAAGAAAAATAGGCTACACCTTC. Translating it yields CASSYEDGQPGIGRKIGYTF.